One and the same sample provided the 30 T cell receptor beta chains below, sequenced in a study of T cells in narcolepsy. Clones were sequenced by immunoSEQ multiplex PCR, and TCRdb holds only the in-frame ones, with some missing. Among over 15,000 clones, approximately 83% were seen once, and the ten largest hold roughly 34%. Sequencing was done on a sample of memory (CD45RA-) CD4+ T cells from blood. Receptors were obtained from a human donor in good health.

The CDR3 is CASSYNRNNEQFF. Here the CDR3 DNA reads TGTGCCAGCAGTTATAACAGAAACAATGAGCAGTTCTTC. V gene TRBV6-5 combines with J gene TRBJ2-1; D not certain. Germline CDR1 is MNHEY and CDR2 is SVGAGI. This CDR3 is built from 13 residues. V lost 3 bases and J lost 5, with 8 bases in between.

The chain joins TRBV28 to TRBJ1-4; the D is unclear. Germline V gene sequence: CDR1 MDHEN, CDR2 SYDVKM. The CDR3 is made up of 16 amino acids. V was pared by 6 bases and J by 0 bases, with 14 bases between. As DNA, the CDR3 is TGTGCCAGCAGCCCCTCTGGGCACACAACTAATGAAAAACTGTTTTTT. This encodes CASSPSGHTTNEKLFF.

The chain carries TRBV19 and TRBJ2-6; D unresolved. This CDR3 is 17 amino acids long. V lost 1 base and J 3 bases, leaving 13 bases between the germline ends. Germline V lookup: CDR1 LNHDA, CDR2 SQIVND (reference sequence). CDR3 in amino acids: CASSIVAGLGGANVLTF. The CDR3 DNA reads TGTGCCAGTAGTATAGTGGCCGGGCTTGGTGGGGCCAACGTCCTGACTTTC.

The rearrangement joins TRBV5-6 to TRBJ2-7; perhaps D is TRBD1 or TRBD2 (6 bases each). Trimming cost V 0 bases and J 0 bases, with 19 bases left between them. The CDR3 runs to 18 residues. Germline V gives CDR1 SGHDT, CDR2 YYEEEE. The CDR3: CASSLGHWGASSSYEQYF. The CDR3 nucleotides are TGTGCCAGCAGCTTGGGACATTGGGGGGCTAGCAGCTCCTACGAGCAGTACTTC.

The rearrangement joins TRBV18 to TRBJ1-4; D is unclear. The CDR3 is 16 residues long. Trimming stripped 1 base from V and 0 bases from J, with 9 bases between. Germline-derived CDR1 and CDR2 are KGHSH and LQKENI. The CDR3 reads CASSPRQAATNEKLFF. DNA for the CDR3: TGTGCCAGCTCACCACGCCAGGCTGCAACTAATGAAAAACTGTTTTTT.

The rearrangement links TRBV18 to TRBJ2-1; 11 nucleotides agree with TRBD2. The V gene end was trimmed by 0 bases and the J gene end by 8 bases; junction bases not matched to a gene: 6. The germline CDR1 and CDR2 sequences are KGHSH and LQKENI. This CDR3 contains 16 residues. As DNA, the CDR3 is TGTGCCAGCTCACCACCGTTACTAGCGGGAGTCCATGAGCAGTTCTTC. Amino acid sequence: CASSPPLLAGVHEQFF.

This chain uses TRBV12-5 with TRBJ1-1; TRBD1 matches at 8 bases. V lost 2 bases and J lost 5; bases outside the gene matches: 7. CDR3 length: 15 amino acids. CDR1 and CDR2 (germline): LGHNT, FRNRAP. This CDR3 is CASGLNRGSGTEAFF. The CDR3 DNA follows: TGTGCTAGTGGTTTGAACAGGGGGTCGGGAACTGAAGCTTTCTTT.

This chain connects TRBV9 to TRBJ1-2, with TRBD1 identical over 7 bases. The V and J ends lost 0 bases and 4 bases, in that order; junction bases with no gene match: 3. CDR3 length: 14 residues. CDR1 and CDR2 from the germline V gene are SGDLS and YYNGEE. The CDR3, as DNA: TGTGCCAGCAGCGTAGACGACAGGGTCTATGGCTACACCTTC. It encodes CASSVDDRVYGYTF.

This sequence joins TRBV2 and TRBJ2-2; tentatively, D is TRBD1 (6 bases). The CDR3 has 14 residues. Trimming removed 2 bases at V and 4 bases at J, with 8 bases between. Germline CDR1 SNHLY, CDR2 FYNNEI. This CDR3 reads CASSENRATGELFF. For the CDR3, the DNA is TGTGCCAGCAGTGAAAACAGGGCCACCGGGGAGCTGTTTTTT.

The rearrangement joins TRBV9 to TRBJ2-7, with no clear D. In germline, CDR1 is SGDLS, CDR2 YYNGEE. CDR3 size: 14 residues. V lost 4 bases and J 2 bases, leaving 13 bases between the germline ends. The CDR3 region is CASSPSLIPYEQYF. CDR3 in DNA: TGTGCCAGCAGCCCCAGCCTCATACCCTACGAGCAGTACTTC.

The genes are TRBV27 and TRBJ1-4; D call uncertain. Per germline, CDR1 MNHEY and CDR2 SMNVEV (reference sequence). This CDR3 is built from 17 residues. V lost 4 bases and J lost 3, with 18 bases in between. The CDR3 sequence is CASSYLGGIPPNEKLFF. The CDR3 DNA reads TGTGCCAGCAGTTATCTGGGAGGGATACCGCCTAATGAAAAACTGTTTTTT. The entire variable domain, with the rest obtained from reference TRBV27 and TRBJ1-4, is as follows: EAQVTQNPRYLITVTGKKLTVTCSQNMNHEYMSWYRQDPGLGLRQIYYSMNVEVTDKGDVPEGYKVSRKEKRNFPLILESPSPNQTSLYFCASSYLGGIPPNEKLFFGSGTQLSVL.

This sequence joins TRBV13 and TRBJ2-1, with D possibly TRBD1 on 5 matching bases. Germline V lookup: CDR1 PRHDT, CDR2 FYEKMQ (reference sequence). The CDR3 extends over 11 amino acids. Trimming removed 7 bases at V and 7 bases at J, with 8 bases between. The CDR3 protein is CASIKGNEQFF. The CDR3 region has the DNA TGTGCCAGCATCAAGGGGAATGAGCAGTTCTTC.

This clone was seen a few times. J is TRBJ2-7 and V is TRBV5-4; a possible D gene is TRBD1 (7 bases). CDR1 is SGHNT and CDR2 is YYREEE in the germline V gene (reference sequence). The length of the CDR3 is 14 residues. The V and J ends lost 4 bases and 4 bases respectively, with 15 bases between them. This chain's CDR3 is CASSPQGGRYEQYF. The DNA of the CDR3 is TGTGCCAGCAGCCCGCAGGGGGGTCGGTACGAGCAGTACTTC.

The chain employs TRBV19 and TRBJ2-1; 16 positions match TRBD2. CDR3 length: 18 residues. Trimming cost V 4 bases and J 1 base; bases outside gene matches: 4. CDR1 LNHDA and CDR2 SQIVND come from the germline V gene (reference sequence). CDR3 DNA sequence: TGTGCCAGTAGTAGGGGGACTAGCGGGAGGGTATCCTACAATGAGCAGTTCTTC. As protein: CASSRGTSGRVSYNEQFF. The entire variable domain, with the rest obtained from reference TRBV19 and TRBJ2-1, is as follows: DGGITQSPKYLFRKEGQNVTLSCEQNLNHDAMYWYRQDPGQGLRLIYYSQIVNDFQKGDIAEGYSVSREKKESFPLTVTSAQKNPTAFYLCASSRGTSGRVSYNEQFFGPGTRLTVL.

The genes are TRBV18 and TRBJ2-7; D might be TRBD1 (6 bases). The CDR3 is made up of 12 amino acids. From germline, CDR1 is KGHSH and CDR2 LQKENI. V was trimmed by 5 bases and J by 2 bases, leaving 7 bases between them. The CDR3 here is CASSSGAYEQYF. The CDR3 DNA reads TGTGCCAGCTCATCAGGGGCCTACGAGCAGTACTTC.

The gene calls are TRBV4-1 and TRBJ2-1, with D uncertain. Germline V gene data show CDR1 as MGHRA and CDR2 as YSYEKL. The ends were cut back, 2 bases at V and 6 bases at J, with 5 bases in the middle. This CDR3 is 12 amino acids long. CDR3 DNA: TGCGCCAGCAGCCAAATCCGCAATGAGCAGTTCTTC. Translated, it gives CASSQIRNEQFF.

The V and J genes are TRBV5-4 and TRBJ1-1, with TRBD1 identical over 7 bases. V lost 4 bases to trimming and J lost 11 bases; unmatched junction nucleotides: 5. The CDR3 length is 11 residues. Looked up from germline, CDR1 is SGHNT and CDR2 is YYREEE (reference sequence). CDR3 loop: CASSRDRDAFF. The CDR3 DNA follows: TGTGCCAGCAGCCGCGACAGGGATGCTTTCTTT.

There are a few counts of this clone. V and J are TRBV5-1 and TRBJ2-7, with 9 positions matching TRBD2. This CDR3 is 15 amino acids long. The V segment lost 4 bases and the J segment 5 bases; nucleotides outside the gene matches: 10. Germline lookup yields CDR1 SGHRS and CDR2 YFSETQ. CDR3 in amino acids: CASSGTTGTSHEQYF. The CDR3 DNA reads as TGCGCCAGCAGCGGGACTACCGGGACTAGCCACGAGCAGTACTTC.

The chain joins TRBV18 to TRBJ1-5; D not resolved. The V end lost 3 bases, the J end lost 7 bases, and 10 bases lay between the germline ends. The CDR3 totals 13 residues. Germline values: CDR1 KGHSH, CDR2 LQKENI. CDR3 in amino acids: CASSPSKSQPQHF. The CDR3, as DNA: TGTGCCAGCTCACCGTCCAAGTCGCAGCCCCAGCATTTT.

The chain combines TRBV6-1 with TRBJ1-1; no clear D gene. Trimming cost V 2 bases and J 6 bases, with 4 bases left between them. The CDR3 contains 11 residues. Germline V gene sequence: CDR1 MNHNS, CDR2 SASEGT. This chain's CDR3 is CASSERAEAFF. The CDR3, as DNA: TGTGCCAGCAGTGAACGCGCTGAAGCTTTCTTT.

CDR3 in amino acids: CASSDAGSKNIQYF. DNA of the CDR3: TGTGCCAGCAGTGATGCGGGTTCCAAAAACATTCAGTACTTC. The chain joins TRBV2 to TRBJ2-4, with D perhaps TRBD2 (5 bases). Trimming left V 3 bases short and J 2 bases short, with 8 bases between. The CDR3 sequence is 14 residues long. CDR1 and CDR2 (germline): SNHLY, FYNNEI.

This chain's CDR3 is CASSQVTGIGSGEQFF. The CDR3 DNA follows: TGCGCCAGCAGCCAAGTGACGGGTATCGGGTCGGGTGAGCAGTTCTTC. V is TRBV4-3 and J is TRBJ2-1; D is unresolved. The CDR3 loop spans 16 amino acids. Trimming cost V 1 base and J 9 bases, with 19 bases left between them. The germline V gene encodes CDR1 LGHNA and CDR2 YSLEER.

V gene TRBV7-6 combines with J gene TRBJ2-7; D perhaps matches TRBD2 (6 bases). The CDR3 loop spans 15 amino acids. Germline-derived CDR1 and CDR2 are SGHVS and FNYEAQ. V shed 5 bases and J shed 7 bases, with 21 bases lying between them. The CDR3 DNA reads TGTGCCAGCAGCCCCTTCGGGGAAGGGGCGGGGGAGCAGTACTTC. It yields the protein CASSPFGEGAGEQYF.

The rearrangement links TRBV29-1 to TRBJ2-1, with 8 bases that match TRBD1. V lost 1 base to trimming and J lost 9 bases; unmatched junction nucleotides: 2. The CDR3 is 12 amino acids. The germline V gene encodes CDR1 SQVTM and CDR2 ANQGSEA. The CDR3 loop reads CSVEGTGTEQFF. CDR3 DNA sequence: TGCAGCGTTGAAGGGACAGGGACTGAGCAGTTCTTC.

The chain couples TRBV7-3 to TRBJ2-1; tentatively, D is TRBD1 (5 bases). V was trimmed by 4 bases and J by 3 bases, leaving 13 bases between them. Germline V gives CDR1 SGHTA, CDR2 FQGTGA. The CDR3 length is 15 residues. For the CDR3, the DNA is TGTGCCAGCAGCTCCCAGGGAAACTACTACAATGAGCAGTTCTTC. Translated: CASSSQGNYYNEQFF.

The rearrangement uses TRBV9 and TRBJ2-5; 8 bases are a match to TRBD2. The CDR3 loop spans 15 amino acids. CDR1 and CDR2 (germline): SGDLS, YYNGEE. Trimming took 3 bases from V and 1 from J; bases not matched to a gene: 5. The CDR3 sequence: CASSAGTRSQETQYF. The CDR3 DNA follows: TGTGCCAGCAGCGCAGGGACTAGGTCCCAAGAGACCCAGTACTTC.

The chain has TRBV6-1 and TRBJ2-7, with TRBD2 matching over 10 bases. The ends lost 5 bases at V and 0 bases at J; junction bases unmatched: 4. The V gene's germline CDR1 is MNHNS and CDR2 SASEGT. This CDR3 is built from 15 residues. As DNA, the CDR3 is TGTGCCAGCAGTCTTGGGACTAGCGTCTCCTACGAGCAGTACTTC. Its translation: CASSLGTSVSYEQYF.

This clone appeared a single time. CDR3 loop: CASSQGQGAVEAFF. For the CDR3, the DNA is TGTGCCAGCTCCCAGGGACAGGGGGCGGTTGAAGCTTTCTTT. The chain joins TRBV18 to TRBJ1-1; 12 bases match TRBD1. The junction had 6 bases not matched to a gene; V was cut back by 6 bases and J by 7 bases. Per the germline V gene, CDR1 is KGHSH and CDR2 is LQKENI. This CDR3 has 14 residues.

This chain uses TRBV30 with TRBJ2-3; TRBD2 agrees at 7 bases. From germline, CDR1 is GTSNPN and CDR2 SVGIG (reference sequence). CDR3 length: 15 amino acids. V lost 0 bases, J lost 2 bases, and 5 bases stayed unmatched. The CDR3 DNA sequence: TGTGCCTGGAGTGTACGAGCGGGGCCCACAGATACGCAGTATTTT. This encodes CAWSVRAGPTDTQYF.

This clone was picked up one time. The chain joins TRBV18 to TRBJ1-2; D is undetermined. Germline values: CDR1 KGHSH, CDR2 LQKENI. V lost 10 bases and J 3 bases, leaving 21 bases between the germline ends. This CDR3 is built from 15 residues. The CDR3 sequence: CATASGSRVDYGYTF. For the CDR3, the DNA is TGTGCCACCGCTTCTGGATCGAGGGTCGACTATGGCTACACCTTC.